The 14 T cell receptor beta chains in this list originate from one sample, sequenced in a study of cytomegalovirus exposure and HLA in healthy donors. Researchers ran the PCR with 60 Vbeta and 13 Jbeta primers. The method was immunoSEQ multiplex PCR; TCRdb's version includes in-frame clones alone and lacks a portion of them. Here the sample spans more than 95,000 clones, roughly 79% being singletons. The sample taken for sequencing was PBMCs. The receptors shown here come from a man aged 40-55 years in good health and CMV-seronegative.

The V and J genes are TRBV11-2 and TRBJ2-2, with TRBD2 matching 7 bases. CDR3 length: 16 amino acids. V lost 1 base and J lost 1; bases outside the gene matches: 3. CDR1 is SGHAT, CDR2 FQNNGV, per germline. CDR3 sequence (DNA): TGTGCCAGCAGCTTAGTGGGAGGGCTGAACACCGGGGAGCTGTTTTTT. Amino acids: CASSLVGGLNTGELFF.

The chain joins TRBV11-2 to TRBJ2-7; tentative D call: TRBD2 (6 bases). The germline V gene encodes CDR1 SGHAT and CDR2 FQNNGV. The CDR3 spans 13 residues. Trimming removed 4 bases from V and 3 bases from J, with 10 bases in between. The CDR3 protein is CASSYSGDYEQYF. The CDR3 DNA follows: TGTGCCAGCAGCTATTCGGGGGACTACGAGCAGTACTTC.

The rearrangement joins TRBV5-6 to TRBJ2-4, with D possibly matching TRBD1 (6 bases). CDR1 is SGHDT and CDR2 is YYEEEE in the germline V gene. V was cut by 2 bases and J by 5 bases, with 11 bases left in between. CDR3 length equals 14 residues. The CDR3 sequence: CASSLGGPENIQYF. The DNA for the CDR3 is TGTGCCAGCAGCTTAGGGGGTCCCGAAAACATTCAGTACTTC.

This clone was found many times. The rearrangement links TRBV25-1 to TRBJ2-1, with D maybe TRBD1 (6 bases). The ends were cut back, 3 bases at V and 15 bases at J, with 18 bases in the middle. Germline CDR1 and CDR2: MGHDK and SYGVNS. The CDR3 runs 13 residues. CDR3 in DNA: TGTGCCAGCAGTGAGGGGTCCGGGACACTTCCGTTCTTC. Translated, it gives CASSEGSGTLPFF.

This chain connects TRBV7-8 to TRBJ1-3, with TRBD1 as a possible D gene (5 bases). The CDR3 has 16 residues. Germline V gene lookup returns CDR1 SGHVS and CDR2 FQNEAQ. The V end lost 4 bases, the J end lost 2 bases, and 15 bases lay between the germline ends. The chain's CDR3 is CASSYGRGGTGNTIYF. As DNA, the CDR3 is TGTGCCAGCAGCTACGGACGGGGGGGGACTGGAAACACCATATATTTT.

This chain links TRBV18 with TRBJ2-7; 7 bases are shared with TRBD1. Trimming cost V 8 bases and J 3 bases; bases outside gene matches: 13. CDR3 length equals 15 residues. Germline-derived CDR1 and CDR2 are KGHSH and LQKENI. The CDR3 protein is CASARGGPGGYEQYF. The CDR3 nucleotides read TGTGCCAGCGCCAGGGGTGGGCCAGGGGGCTACGAGCAGTACTTC.

This rearrangement joins TRBV5-1 to TRBJ2-1, with TRBD1 identical over 10 bases. V lost 4 bases, J lost 1 base, and 2 bases stayed unmatched. Germline-derived CDR1 and CDR2 are SGHRS and YFSETQ. This CDR3 is 15 amino acids long. CDR3 DNA: TGCGCCAGCAGCCCGGGACAGGGGTCCTACAATGAGCAGTTCTTC. Translated: CASSPGQGSYNEQFF.

The rearrangement uses TRBV4-1 and TRBJ1-2, with 8 positions matching TRBD1. Trimming at V came to 4 bases and at J to 4 bases, leaving 5 bases not matched to a gene. This CDR3 spans 14 amino acids. Germline-derived CDR1 and CDR2 are MGHRA and YSYEKL. The CDR3 bases are TGCGCCAGCAGCCCCTCCGGGACAGGCTATGGCTACACCTTC. It yields the protein CASSPSGTGYGYTF.

The CDR3 reads CASSLVMAAHEAFF. The CDR3 coding sequence is TGTGCCAGCAGCTTAGTTATGGCGGCACATGAAGCTTTCTTT. The chain recombines TRBV11-2 with TRBJ1-1, with D uncertain. This CDR3 has 14 residues. The V and J ends lost 1 base and 7 bases respectively, with 13 bases between them. In germline, CDR1 is SGHAT, CDR2 FQNNGV.

The chain recombines TRBV7-8 with TRBJ2-3; a weak D match, TRBD2 (6 bases). The length of the CDR3 is 15 residues. In germline, CDR1 is SGHVS, CDR2 FQNEAQ. V was shortened by 5 bases and J by 1 base, with 13 bases between the two germline ends. The CDR3 is CASSPRRGGTDTQYF. As DNA, the CDR3 is TGTGCCAGCAGCCCCCGGCGGGGCGGCACAGATACGCAGTATTTT.

The chain couples TRBV7-2 to TRBJ2-7; 9 bases agree with TRBD2. The V gene's germline CDR1 is SGHTA and CDR2 FQGNSA. J gave up 2 bases and V 5 bases, and 7 bases lay outside the gene matches. The CDR3 totals 15 residues. For the CDR3, the DNA is TGTGCCAGCAGCGCATCTAGCGGGGCCACCTACGAGCAGTACTTC. It is translated as CASSASSGATYEQYF.

The rearrangement joins TRBV28 to TRBJ2-5; D not certain. Germline V gene data show CDR1 as MDHEN and CDR2 as SYDVKM. This CDR3 contains 14 residues. V lost 8 bases to trimming and J lost 2 bases, with 15 bases between them. CDR3 amino acids: CASRLVHMQETQYF. The CDR3 bases are TGTGCCAGCCGACTTGTACACATGCAAGAGACCCAGTACTTC.

The chain couples TRBV10-1 to TRBJ1-2, with 9 bases fitting TRBD1. The CDR3 length is 14 residues. Unmatched junction bases numbered 8, after V lost 4 bases and J lost 8 bases. Germline V gives CDR1 WNHNN, CDR2 SYGVQD (reference sequence). This CDR3 is CASSGWDRERGYTF. The DNA of the CDR3 is TGCGCCAGCAGTGGATGGGACAGGGAAAGGGGCTACACCTTC.

This clone was picked up one time. The chain combines TRBV11-2 with TRBJ2-1; 7 nucleotides agree with TRBD2. The V gene's germline CDR1 is SGHAT and CDR2 FQNNGV. This CDR3 has 16 residues. J lost 6 bases, V lost 4 bases, and 12 bases had no gene match. In DNA form, the CDR3 reads TGTGCCAGCAGCTCACTTCGCGGACTAGACCGCAATGAGCAGTTCTTC. Translation: CASSSLRGLDRNEQFF.